This TCR beta chain was obtained from a study of early T cells in non-severe SARS-CoV-2 infection. On this clonotype itself: One base away lies a much larger clone, so this may be a sequencing read error.

TCRdb itself ran the 5' RACE reads through MiXCR, one entry per CDR3 protein. Of about 45,000 distinct CDR3 sequences in the sample, 11% are singletons; the top ten hold 20% to 25%. The sample comprised whole blood. The clonotype comes from an adult who was a healthcare worker with PCR-confirmed SARS-CoV-2 infection or an uninfected control (not recorded which).

The CDR3 coding sequence is TGTGCCAGCAGCTACGACAGGGACAAAAATGAAAAACTGTTTTTT. Amino acids: CASSYDRDKNEKLFF. The chain links TRBV7-2 to TRBJ1-4; TRBD1 matches at 7 bases. With 4 bases clipped from V and 5 bases from J, the junction kept 7 bases outside the gene matches. The CDR3 sequence is 15 residues long. CDR1 SGHTA and CDR2 FQGNSA come from the germline V gene.